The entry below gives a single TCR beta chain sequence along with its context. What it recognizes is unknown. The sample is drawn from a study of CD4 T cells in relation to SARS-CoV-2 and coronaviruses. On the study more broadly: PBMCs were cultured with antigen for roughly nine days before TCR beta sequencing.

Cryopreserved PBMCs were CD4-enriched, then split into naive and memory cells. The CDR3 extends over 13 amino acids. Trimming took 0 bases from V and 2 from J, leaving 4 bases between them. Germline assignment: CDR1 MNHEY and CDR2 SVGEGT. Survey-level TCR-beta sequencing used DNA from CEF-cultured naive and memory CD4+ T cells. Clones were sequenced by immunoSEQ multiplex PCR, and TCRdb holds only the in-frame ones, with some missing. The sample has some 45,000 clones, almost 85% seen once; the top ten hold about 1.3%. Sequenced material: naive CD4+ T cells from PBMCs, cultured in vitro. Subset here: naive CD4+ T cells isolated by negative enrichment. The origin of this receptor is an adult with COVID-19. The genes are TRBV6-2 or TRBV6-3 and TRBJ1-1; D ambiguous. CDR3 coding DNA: TGTGCCAGCAGTTACTCGGACAACACTGAAGCTTTCTTT. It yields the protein CASSYSDNTEAFF.